The 14 T cell receptor beta chains presented below share a single source sample, sequenced in a study of T-cell reconstitution after alpha-beta-depleted transplantation in children. Molecular barcoding with unique molecular identifiers was used for the TCRbeta library. TCRdb passed the PCR reads through MiXCR, listing each CDR3 protein once. The table shows some 350,000 distinct CDR3 sequences, with 10% occurring only once. This material consisted of PBMCs from the stem cell graft donor, taken from the stem cell graft. The source is a human donor who donated a stem cell graft to a child with acute lymphoblastic leukemia.

This clonotype was counted only a few times. V and J are TRBV7-2 and TRBJ2-7; D may be TRBD1 or TRBD2 (5 bases each). Germline V CDR1 and CDR2: SGHTA, FQGNSA. This CDR3 is 15 amino acids long. With 1 base removed from V and 2 bases from J, the gap between germline ends came to 12 bases. CDR3 sequence reads: CASSLGQGAAYEQYF. CDR3 nucleotide sequence: TGTGCCAGCAGCTTAGGGCAGGGAGCTGCCTACGAGCAGTACTTC.

This clonotype was found many times. The chain has TRBV7-6 and TRBJ2-3; D gene uncertain. The germline V gene encodes CDR1 SGHVS and CDR2 FNYEAQ. The V gene lost 1 base and the J gene lost 1 base, with 6 bases spanning the gap. The CDR3 extends over 14 amino acids. CDR3 region: CASSLGTGTDTQYF. CDR3 coding DNA: TGTGCCAGCAGCTTAGGAACGGGCACAGATACGCAGTATTTT.

The rearrangement links TRBV20-1 to TRBJ2-7; D is uncertain. The CDR3 loop spans 13 amino acids. Trimming removed 0 bases from V and 4 bases from J, with 10 bases in between. Germline lookup yields CDR1 DFQATT and CDR2 SNEGSKA (reference sequence). The CDR3 region is CSARDPGRYEQYF. DNA for the CDR3: TGCAGTGCTAGAGATCCGGGCAGGTACGAGCAGTACTTC.

V gene TRBV7-3 combines with J gene TRBJ2-2; TRBD2 aligns across 9 bases. Germline V lookup: CDR1 SGHTA, CDR2 FQGTGA. CDR3 length: 18 amino acids. Trimming took 0 bases from V and 1 from J; bases not matched to a gene: 6. CDR3 sequence (DNA): TGTGCCAGCAGCTTAACCCATCTAGCGGGAATGAACACCGGGGAGCTGTTTTTT. Translated, it gives CASSLTHLAGMNTGELFF.

The V call is TRBV12-2, the J call TRBJ1-3. TRBV12-2 constitutes a pseudogene. This CDR3 region has 17 residues. The CDR3 coding sequence is TGTGCAAGTCGCTTAGCCCATATCTTTTACTCTGGAAACACCATATATTTT. Translation: CASRLAHIFYSGNTIYF.

The V gene is TRBV20-1, the J gene TRBJ2-1; D gene uncertain. Germline-derived CDR1 and CDR2 are DFQATT and SNEGSKA (reference sequence). Trimming removed 3 bases from V and 5 bases from J, with 8 bases in between. The CDR3 runs to 12 residues. DNA of the CDR3: TGCAGTGCTAGGCCCCACGACAATGAGCAGTTCTTC. It specifies CSARPHDNEQFF.

The chain employs TRBV9 and TRBJ2-4, with D possibly TRBD2 on 7 matching bases. This CDR3 has 16 residues. Trimming shortened V by 2 bases and J by 7 bases, and 19 bases separated the two germline ends. CDR1 is SGDLS and CDR2 is YYNGEE in the germline V gene. The CDR3 DNA sequence: TGTGCCAGCAGCGTGGGGGCCCGGGGAGGGCAGAACATTCAGTACTTC. This codes for CASSVGARGGQNIQYF.

This clonotype was detected a few times. This chain joins TRBV29-1 and TRBJ2-1; 9 bases match TRBD2. Germline trimming cut 6 bases from V and 4 bases from J; bases unmatched to any gene: 4. From germline, CDR1 is SQVTM and CDR2 ANQGSEA. This CDR3 comprises 13 residues. CDR3 nucleotides: TGCAGCGTGAATAGCGGGGGATACAATGAGCAGTTCTTC. Its protein is CSVNSGGYNEQFF.

This rearrangement joins TRBV29-1 to TRBJ2-5; perhaps D is TRBD1 or TRBD2 (6 bases each). The germline gives CDR1 SQVTM, CDR2 ANQGSEA. Trimming took off 6 bases at V and 1 base at J, with 15 bases between the two ends. The CDR3 is 14 residues long. CDR3 region: CSVPKGGLQETQYF. The CDR3 coding sequence is TGCAGCGTCCCCAAGGGGGGACTCCAAGAGACCCAGTACTTC.

This clonotype has a handful of counts. Here the CDR3 DNA reads TGTGCCAGCAGTCTTAGCGGGAGGTCGGGCACCGGGGAGCTGTTTTTT. Its protein product is CASSLSGRSGTGELFF. The gene calls are TRBV6-1 and TRBJ2-2; TRBD2 matches 10 bases. The CDR3 runs 16 residues. The V gene end was trimmed by 5 bases and the J gene end by 4 bases; junction bases not matched to a gene: 7. The V gene's germline CDR1 is MNHNS and CDR2 SASEGT.

This clonotype was counted between two and nine times. J is TRBJ2-7 and V is TRBV11-3; D is ambiguous. Germline V gene sequence: CDR1 SGHNT, CDR2 YENEEA. The V end was cut by 1 base, the J end by 5 bases, with 12 bases between. This CDR3 has 14 amino acids. The chain's CDR3 is CASSLGWKADEQYF. The CDR3 nucleotides are TGTGCCAGCAGCTTAGGGTGGAAGGCAGACGAGCAGTACTTC. Using reference TRBV11-3 and TRBJ2-7 for the parts outside the CDR3, the full variable domain is EAGVVQSPRYKIIEKKQPVAFWCNPISGHNTLYWYLQNLGQGPELLIRYENEEAVDDSQLPKDRFSAERLKGVDSTLKIQPAELGDSAVYLCASSLGWKADEQYFGPGTRLTVT.

The J gene is TRBJ1-6, the V gene TRBV7-2; D gene unclear. Germline CDR1 reads SGHTA; CDR2 reads FQGNSA. The V gene lost 2 bases and the J gene lost 5 bases, with 16 bases spanning the gap. The CDR3 is 17 amino acids. The CDR3 sequence: CASSLTSAAGNNSPLHF. In DNA, the CDR3 is TGTGCCAGCAGCTTAACGTCAGCGGCGGGGAATAATTCACCCCTCCACTTT. The full variable domain, completed using reference TRBV7-2 and TRBJ1-6, is GAGVSQSPSNKVTEKGKDVELRCDPISGHTALYWYRQSLGQGLEFLIYFQGNSAPDKSGLPSDRFSAERTGGSVSTLTIQRTQQEDSAVYLCASSLTSAAGNNSPLHFGNGTRLTVT.

This clonotype was counted only a few times. CDR3 amino acids: CASSVGPMEEQYF. CDR3 DNA: TGTGCCAGCAGCGTAGGACCTATGGAGGAGCAGTACTTC. The gene calls are TRBV9 and TRBJ2-7; unclear D gene. This CDR3 is 13 amino acids long. V was pared by 0 bases and J by 7 bases, with 11 bases between. CDR1 and CDR2 (germline): SGDLS, YYNGEE. The whole variable domain, remainder taken from reference TRBV9 and TRBJ2-7, is DSGVTQTPKHLITATGQRVTLRCSPRSGDLSVYWYQQSLDQGLQFLIQYYNGEERAKGNILERFSAQQFPDLHSELNLSSLELGDSALYFCASSVGPMEEQYFGPGTRLTVT.

This rearrangement joins TRBV27 to TRBJ2-5; TRBD1 matches at 7 bases. The CDR3 loop spans 13 amino acids. The V segment lost 6 bases and the J segment 4 bases; nucleotides outside the gene matches: 5. The V gene's germline CDR1 is MNHEY and CDR2 SMNVEV (reference sequence). The CDR3 nucleotides are TGTGCCAGCAGCGAGAGGGGGCGAGAGACCCAGTACTTC. Amino acid sequence: CASSERGRETQYF.